This is a list of T cell receptor beta chains from one sample in a study of regulatory T cells in long-lasting Graves disease. TCRdb re-called the multiplex PCR reads with MiXCR, one entry per CDR3 protein. The table lists around 250,000 distinct CDR3 sequences, under 20% of them singletons. These data are also associated with another study on T cells in Graves' hyperthyroidism and ophthalmopathy.

This specimen consisted of peripheral blood mononuclear cells (PBMCs), obtained at new diagnosis, from a patient treated with antithyroid drugs. The receptors come from a woman in her twenties or thirties with Graves disease. Both conserved end residues are part of each CDR3. Fields, in order: J gene, V gene, D gene, clone size, CDR3 DNA, CDR3 protein. D genes are given only for firm matches. Size is omitted from some rows. Given values are once, few, many or a class for expanded clones.

TRBJ2-3,TRBV28,TRBD1,many,TGTGCCAGCAGTGAACAGGGGGCACGCACAGATACGCAGTATTTT,CASSEQGARTDTQYF
TRBJ1-1,TRBV25-1,NA,many,TGTGCCAGCAGTGTAGGGGACTACACTGAAGCTTTCTTT,CASSVGDYTEAFF
TRBJ1-6,TRBV7-9,TRBD1,many,TGTGCCAGCAAACAGGGGGCCTATAATTCACCCCTCCACTTT,CASKQGAYNSPLHF
TRBJ2-7,TRBV13,NA,NA,TGTGCCAGCAGCTTAGGACCTGGGGGGACTTCTTACGAGCAGTACTTC,CASSLGPGGTSYEQYF
TRBJ2-5,TRBV12-5,NA,many,TGTGCTAGTGGTTTGACAGAAGAGACCCAGTACTTC,CASGLTEETQYF
TRBJ2-1,TRBV7-8,NA,many,TGTGCCAGCAGCTTACTGGATTACAATGAGCAGTTCTTC,CASSLLDYNEQFF
TRBJ1-2,TRBV5-6,NA,many,TGTGCCAGCAGCGGAACACAGCATAACTATGGCTACACCTTC,CASSGTQHNYGYTF
TRBJ2-7,TRBV6-2/TRBV6-3,TRBD2,many,TGTGCCAGCAGACTCGGGAGGAACTACCACTACGAGCAGTACTTC,CASRLGRNYHYEQYF
TRBJ2-7,TRBV7-2,TRBD1,NA,TGTGCCAGCAGCCTTCCCGGACAGGTACCCTACGAGCAGTACTTC,CASSLPGQVPYEQYF
TRBJ2-7,TRBV5-4,TRBD1,NA,TGTGCCAGCAGCGTGGGACAGGGGGCCCGTACTGTGCAGTACTTC,CASSVGQGARTVQYF
TRBJ1-1,TRBV16,NA,few,TGTGCCAGCAGCCAATCGTTTCATGAAGCTTTCTTT,CASSQSFHEAFF
TRBJ1-1,TRBV7-8,NA,many,TGTGCCAGCAGCTTAACAGCCGTCATGAACACTGAAGCTTTCTTT,CASSLTAVMNTEAFF
TRBJ2-2,TRBV5-4,NA,many,TGTGCCAGCAGCTTAGGTAGCGATAACACCGGGGAGCTGTTTTTT,CASSLGSDNTGELFF
TRBJ1-4,TRBV6-1,NA,many,TGTGCCAGCAGTGAAAGGGTGGGGGCTAATGAAAAACTGTTTTTT,CASSERVGANEKLFF
TRBJ2-1,TRBV7-9,NA,NA,TGTGCCAGCAGCTTAGAGTCCAGTCCCGAGCAGTTCTTC,CASSLESSPEQFF
TRBJ1-2,TRBV15,NA,NA,TGTGCCACCAGCAGAGGCCTGAGCGGGCTCTATGGCTACACCTTC,CATSRGLSGLYGYTF
TRBJ2-7,TRBV2,TRBD2,NA,TGTGCCAGCAGAGGACTAGCGGGGGGGCTGTCTTACGAGCAGTACTTC,CASRGLAGGLSYEQYF